The present TCR beta chain was sequenced within a study of tumor and adjacent non-tumor tissue in lung cancer. General observations from the study: Tumor tissue had significantly higher TCR diversity than normal lung.

RNA was extracted from bulk tissue without any cell sorting. Germline lookup yields CDR1 MNHEY and CDR2 SVGAGI. CDR3 length: 17 residues. J lost 9 bases, V lost 4 bases, and 18 bases had no gene match. Three rounds of nested PCR, following a modified ARM-PCR protocol, produced the TCRbeta library. Each CDR3 protein gets one entry after TCRdb re-called the multiplex PCR reads with MiXCR. The repertoire holds 65,000 to 95,000 distinct CDR3 sequences, with approximately 79% as singletons. For this clonotype: Antigen unknown.

Specimen: lung tumor tissue. V and J are TRBV6-5 and TRBJ2-7; 10 nucleotides line up with TRBD2. This TCR came from a woman between 45 and 65 years old with non-small cell lung cancer. The CDR3 is CASSSATRASGSRLQYF. DNA for the CDR3: TGTGCCAGCAGTTCCGCTACCAGGGCTAGCGGGAGTCGTTTGCAGTACTTC.